This paragraph covers one T cell receptor (beta chain) sequence. Germline V gene data show CDR1 as SGHNT and CDR2 as YYREEE (reference sequence). V lost 2 bases and J lost 1, with 9 bases in between. This CDR3 has 14 amino acids. These data originate in a study of blood T cell repertoires in COVID-19. Sequencing used immunoSEQ multiplex PCR; TCRdb keeps in-frame clones, though not all of them. The sample lists around 300,000 clones; 86% were seen once. The rearrangement joins TRBV5-4 to TRBJ1-1; D gene unclear. This TCR was recovered from a woman in her twenties or thirties who had recovered from COVID-19. Sequenced material: peripheral blood. Here the CDR3 DNA reads TGTGCCAGCAGCTTAGGAGTGCGGAACACTGAAGCTTTCTTT. It is translated as CASSLGVRNTEAFF.